The text below deals with one T cell receptor beta chain. This sample is part of a study of blood T cell repertoires in COVID-19. About the study: PBMCs, B-cell-depleted T cells, or T cells provided the cDNA or gDNA that made up the material.

As processed by the authors: Estimated nucleated cell counts came from reference gene primer amplification. TCRdb keeps only in-frame clones here, not all; method: immunoSEQ multiplex PCR. V, J and clone size reflect that table, while D and trimming were determined from the DNA. The sample includes under 300,000 clones, roughly 87% of them seen just once. The germline CDR1 and CDR2 sequences are LNHDA and SQIVND (reference sequence). The CDR3 runs to 15 residues. Trimming cost V 6 bases and J 2 bases, with 17 bases left between them. What was sequenced was peripheral blood. The gene calls are TRBV19 and TRBJ2-7; D might be TRBD1 (6 bases). The receptor comes from a human donor in a cohort sampled during active COVID-19. In DNA form, the CDR3 reads TGTGCCAGTAGCGACCTCAGGGGTATAACCTACGAGCAGTACTTC. Its protein is CASSDLRGITYEQYF.